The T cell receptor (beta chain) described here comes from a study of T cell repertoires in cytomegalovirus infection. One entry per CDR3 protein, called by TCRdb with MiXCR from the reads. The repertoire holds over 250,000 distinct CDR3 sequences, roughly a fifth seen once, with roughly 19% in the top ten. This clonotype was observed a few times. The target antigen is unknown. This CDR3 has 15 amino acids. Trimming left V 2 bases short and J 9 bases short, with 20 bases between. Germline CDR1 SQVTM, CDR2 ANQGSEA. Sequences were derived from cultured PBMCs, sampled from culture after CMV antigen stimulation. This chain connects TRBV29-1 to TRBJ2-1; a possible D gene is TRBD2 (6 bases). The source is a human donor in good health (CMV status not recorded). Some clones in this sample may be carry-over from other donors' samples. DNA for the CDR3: TGCAGCGTTGAAAGATGGGACTCCGAGGGGAGTGAGCAGTTCTTC. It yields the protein CSVERWDSEGSEQFF.